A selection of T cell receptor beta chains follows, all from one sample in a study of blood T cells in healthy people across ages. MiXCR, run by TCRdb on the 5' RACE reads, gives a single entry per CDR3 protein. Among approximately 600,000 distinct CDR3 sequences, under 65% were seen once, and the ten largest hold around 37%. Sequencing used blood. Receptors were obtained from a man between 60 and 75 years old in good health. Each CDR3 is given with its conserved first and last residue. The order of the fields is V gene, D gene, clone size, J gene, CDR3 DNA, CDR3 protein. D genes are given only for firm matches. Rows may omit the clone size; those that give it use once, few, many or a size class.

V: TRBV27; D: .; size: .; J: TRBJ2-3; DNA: TGTGCCAGCAGTTTATCGGAAGCCAGCCTAGACACAGATACGCAGTATTTT; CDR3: CASSLSEASLDTDTQYF
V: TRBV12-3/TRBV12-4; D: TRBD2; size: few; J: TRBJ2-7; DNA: TGTGCCAGCAGTCTGACTAGCGGGCCCTACGAGCAGTACTTC; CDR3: CASSLTSGPYEQYF
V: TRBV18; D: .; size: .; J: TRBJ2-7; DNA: TGTGCCAGCTCACCAGCCTCGCCGGGACCGGTCTACGAGCAGTACTTC; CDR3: CASSPASPGPVYEQYF
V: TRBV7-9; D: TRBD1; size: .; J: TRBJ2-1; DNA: TGTGCCAGCAGCTCTTGGACAGGGAGAGGCAATGAGCAGTTCTTC; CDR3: CASSSWTGRGNEQFF
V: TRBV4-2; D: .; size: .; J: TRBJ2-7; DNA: TGTGCCAGCAGCCAAGCCAGGGTCAACGAGCAGTACTTC; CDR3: CASSQARVNEQYF
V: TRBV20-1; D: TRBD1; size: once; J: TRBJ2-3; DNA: TGCAGTGCAAGGACAGGGTTGCATACGCAGTATTTT; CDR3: CSARTGLHTQYF
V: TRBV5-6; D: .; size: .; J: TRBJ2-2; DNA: TGTGCCAGCAGCTTGGGTCAGGGGTCCGGGGAGCTGTTTTTT; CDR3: CASSLGQGSGELFF
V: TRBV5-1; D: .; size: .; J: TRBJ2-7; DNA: TGCGCCAGCAGCTTGGGTTCGCAGGGCCCTACCTACGAGCAGTACTTC; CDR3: CASSLGSQGPTYEQYF
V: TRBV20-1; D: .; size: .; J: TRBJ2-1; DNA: TGCAGTGCTAGTAAGGGGCGTTATACCGGGACACTGTACAATGAGCAGTTCTTC; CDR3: CSASKGRYTGTLYNEQFF
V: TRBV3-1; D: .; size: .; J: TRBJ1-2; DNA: TGTGCCAGCAGCCAAGATGGGGGGGTCGGCGGCTATGGCTACACCTTC; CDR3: CASSQDGGVGGYGYTF
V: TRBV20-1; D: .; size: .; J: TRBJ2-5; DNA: TGCAGTGCTCCCCTCCCCTACAGGGCAGAGACCCAGTACTTC; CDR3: CSAPLPYRAETQYF
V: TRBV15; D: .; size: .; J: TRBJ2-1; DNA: TGTGCCACCAGCAGAGATTTGACTGTCAATGAGCAGTTCTTC; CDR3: CATSRDLTVNEQFF
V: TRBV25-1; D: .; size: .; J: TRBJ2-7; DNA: TGTGCCAGCAGTGAGTTGACAGAAGGTTGGGGGTACGAGCAGTACTTC; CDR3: CASSELTEGWGYEQYF
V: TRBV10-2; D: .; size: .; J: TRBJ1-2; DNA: TGCGCCAGCAGTGAGTCCCGCGGGACAAACTATGGCTACACCTTC; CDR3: CASSESRGTNYGYTF
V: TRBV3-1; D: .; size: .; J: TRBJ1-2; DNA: TGTGCCAGCAGCCAAGAATCGAGGGTGGTCTCTTCTGGCTACACCTTC; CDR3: CASSQESRVVSSGYTF
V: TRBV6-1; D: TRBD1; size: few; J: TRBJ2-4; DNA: TGTGCCAGCAGTGTCCTTCCGGGACAGGGTGACATTCAGTACTTC; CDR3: CASSVLPGQGDIQYF
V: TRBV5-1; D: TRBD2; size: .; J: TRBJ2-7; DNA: TGCGCCAGCAGCGGGCGATGGACTAGCGGGGGCTTCTACGAGCAGTACTTC; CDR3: CASSGRWTSGGFYEQYF
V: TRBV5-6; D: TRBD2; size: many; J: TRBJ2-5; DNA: TGTGCCAGCAGCCGCGGGAGGAGGGGTGAGACCCAGTACTTC; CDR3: CASSRGRRGETQYF
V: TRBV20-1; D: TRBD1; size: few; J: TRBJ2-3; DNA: TGCAGTGCTAGGGCCTCTAGCAGGGGGGATACGCAGTATTTT; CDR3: CSARASSRGDTQYF
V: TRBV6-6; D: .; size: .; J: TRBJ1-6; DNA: TGTGCCAGCAGTTTCCCGGTTACGGCGCAGAATAATTCACCCCTCCACTTT; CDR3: CASSFPVTAQNNSPLHF
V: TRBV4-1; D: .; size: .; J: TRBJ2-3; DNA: TGCGCCAGCAGCCAACAGACCCACGATACGACCGATACGCAGTATTTT; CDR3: CASSQQTHDTTDTQYF
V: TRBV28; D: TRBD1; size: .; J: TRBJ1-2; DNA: TGTGCCAGCAGTTTATCCGACAGGGAGTTTGGCTACACCTTC; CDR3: CASSLSDREFGYTF
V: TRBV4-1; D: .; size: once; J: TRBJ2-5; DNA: TGCGCCAGCAGCCAAGCAGAGCTCCAAGAGACCCAGTACTTC; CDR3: CASSQAELQETQYF
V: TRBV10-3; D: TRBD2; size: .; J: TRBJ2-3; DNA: TGTGCCATCAGTGACCCGACTAGCGGGGGGTGGACAGATACGCAGTATTTT; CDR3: CAISDPTSGGWTDTQYF
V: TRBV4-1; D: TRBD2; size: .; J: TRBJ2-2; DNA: TGCGCCAGCAGCTTGCCTAGCGGACCGAACACCGGGGAGCTGTTTTTT; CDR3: CASSLPSGPNTGELFF
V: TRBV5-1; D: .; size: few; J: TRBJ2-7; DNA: TGCGCCAGCAGCCTTACAATCTTTAGACCGGACCGTCCCTACGAGCAGTACTTC; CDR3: CASSLTIFRPDRPYEQYF
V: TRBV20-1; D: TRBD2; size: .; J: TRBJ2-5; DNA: TGCAGTGCTAGGGGACTAGCGGGGGGGCGTGAGACCCAGTACTTC; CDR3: CSARGLAGGRETQYF
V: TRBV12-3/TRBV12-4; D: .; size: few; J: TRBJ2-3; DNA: TGTGCCAGCAGTGATCCGAGGGCAGGCAGCACAGATACGCAGTATTTT; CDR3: CASSDPRAGSTDTQYF
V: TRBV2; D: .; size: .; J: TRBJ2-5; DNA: TGTGCCAGCAGTGCCAGGGTGGAGACCCAGTACTTC; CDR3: CASSARVETQYF
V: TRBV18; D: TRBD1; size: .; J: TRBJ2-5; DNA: TGTGCCAGCTCTGGGGACAGCCTAGGGGAGACCCAGTACTTC; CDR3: CASSGDSLGETQYF
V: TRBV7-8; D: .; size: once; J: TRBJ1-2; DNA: TGTGCCAGCAGCTTAAAACAGGGAGTCGTTTCAGGGGTGTCTCCAAACTATGGCTACACCTTC; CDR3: CASSLKQGVVSGVSPNYGYTF
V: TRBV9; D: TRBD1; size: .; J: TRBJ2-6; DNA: TGTGCCAGCAGCACACAGGGGTCTGGGGCCAACGTCCTGACTTTC; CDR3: CASSTQGSGANVLTF
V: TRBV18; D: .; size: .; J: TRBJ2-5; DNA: TGTGCCAGCTCACCACCGACTGAGACCCAGTACTTC; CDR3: CASSPPTETQYF
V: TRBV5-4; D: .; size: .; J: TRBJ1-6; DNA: TGTGCCAGCAGTTGGGAGACTTATAATTCACCCCTCCACTTT; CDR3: CASSWETYNSPLHF
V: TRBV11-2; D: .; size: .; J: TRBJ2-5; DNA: TGTGTCAGCAGCTTAATAGGACAGCAAGAGACCCAGTACTTC; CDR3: CVSSLIGQQETQYF
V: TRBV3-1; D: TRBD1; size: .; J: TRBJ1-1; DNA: TGTGCCAGCAGCCAAGAGTACGGACAGGGCATGGCTTTCTTT; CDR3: CASSQEYGQGMAFF
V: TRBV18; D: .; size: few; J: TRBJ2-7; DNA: TGTGCCAGCTCACAGCCGGGGGACCAGTACTTC; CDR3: CASSQPGDQYF
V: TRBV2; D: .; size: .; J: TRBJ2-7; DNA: TGTGCCAGCAGTGAACGCGGGACCCTCTCCTACGAGCAGTACTTC; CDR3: CASSERGTLSYEQYF
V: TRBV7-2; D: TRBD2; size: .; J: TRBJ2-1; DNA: TGTGCCAGCAGCGAAGGGACTAGCGGGGGAAGCTACCACAATGAGCAGTTCTTC; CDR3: CASSEGTSGGSYHNEQFF
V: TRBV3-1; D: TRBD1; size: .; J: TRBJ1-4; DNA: TGTGCCAGCTCCCGGGACAGGATTGAAAAACTGTTTTTT; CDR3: CASSRDRIEKLFF
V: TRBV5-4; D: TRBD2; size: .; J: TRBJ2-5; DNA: TGTGCCAGCAGCAAACCACTAGCGGGGGGGCGGGAGACCCAGTACTTC; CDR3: CASSKPLAGGRETQYF
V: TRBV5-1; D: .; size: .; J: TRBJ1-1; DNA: TGCGCCAGCAGCGCGTCGGGACACTCGAACACTGAAGCTTTCTTT; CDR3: CASSASGHSNTEAFF
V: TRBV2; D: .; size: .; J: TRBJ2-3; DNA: TGTGCCAGCAGTGTTAGGCAGGCCAGGACAGATACGCAGTATTTT; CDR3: CASSVRQARTDTQYF
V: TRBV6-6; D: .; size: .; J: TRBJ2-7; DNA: TGTGCCAGCATCTTACAGGACTACGAGCAGTACTTC; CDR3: CASILQDYEQYF
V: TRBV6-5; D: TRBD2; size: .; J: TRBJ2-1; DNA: TGTGCCAGCAGCCCTGGGCGTTTCGGGACTAAACTTGAGCAGTTCTTC; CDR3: CASSPGRFGTKLEQFF
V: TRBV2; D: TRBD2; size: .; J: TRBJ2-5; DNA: TGTGCCAGCAGTGGGACGAGCGGGGGGGTAGCAGAGACCCAGTACTTC; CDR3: CASSGTSGGVAETQYF
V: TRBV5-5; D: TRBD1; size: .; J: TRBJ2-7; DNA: TGTGCCAGCAGCCCGGTTGGGACAGGGGGCGAGCAGTACTTC; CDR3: CASSPVGTGGEQYF
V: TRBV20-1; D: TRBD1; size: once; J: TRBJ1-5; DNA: TGCAGTGCTCCTACGTACCGGGACAGGGCGGGCCAGCCCCAGCATTTT; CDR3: CSAPTYRDRAGQPQHF
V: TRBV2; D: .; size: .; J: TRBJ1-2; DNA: TGTGCCAGCAGTGTATTGGAATACTATGGCTACACCTTC; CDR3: CASSVLEYYGYTF
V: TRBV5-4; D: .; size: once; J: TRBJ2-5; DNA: TGTGCCAGCAGCTCTGCCCTAAGAGGGGGGGAGACCCAGTACTTC; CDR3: CASSSALRGGETQYF
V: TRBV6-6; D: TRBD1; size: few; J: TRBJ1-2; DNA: TGTGCCAGCAGTTACTGGACAGGGGAAGGCTACACCTTC; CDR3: CASSYWTGEGYTF
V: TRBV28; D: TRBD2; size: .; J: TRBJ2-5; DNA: TGTGCCAGCATCGGGGGGGGCCGAGAGACCCAGTACTTC; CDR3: CASIGGGRETQYF
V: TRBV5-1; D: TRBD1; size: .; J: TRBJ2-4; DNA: TGCGCCAGCGGCTTATATCCAGGGGGTGGCAAAAACATTCAGTACTTC; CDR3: CASGLYPGGGKNIQYF